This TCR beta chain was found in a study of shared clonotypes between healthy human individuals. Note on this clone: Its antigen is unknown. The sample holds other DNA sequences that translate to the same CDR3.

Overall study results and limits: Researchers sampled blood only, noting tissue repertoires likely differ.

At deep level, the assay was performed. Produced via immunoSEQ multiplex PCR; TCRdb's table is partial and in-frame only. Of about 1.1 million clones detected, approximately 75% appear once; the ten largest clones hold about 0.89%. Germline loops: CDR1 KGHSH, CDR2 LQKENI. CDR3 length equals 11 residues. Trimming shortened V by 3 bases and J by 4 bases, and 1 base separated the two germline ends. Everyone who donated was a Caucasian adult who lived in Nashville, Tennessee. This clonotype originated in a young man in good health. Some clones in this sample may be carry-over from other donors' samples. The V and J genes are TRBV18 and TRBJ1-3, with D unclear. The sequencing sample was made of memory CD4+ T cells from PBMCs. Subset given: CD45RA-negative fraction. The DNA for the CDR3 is TGTGCCAGCTCACCGGGAAACACCATATATTTT. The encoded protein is CASSPGNTIYF.